This is a list of T cell receptor beta chains from one sample in a study of blood T cell repertoires in COVID-19. Data came from immunoSEQ multiplex PCR; TCRdb stores just in-frame clones and leaves some out. The repertoire has tens of thousands of clones, just under 80% of them found once; the top ten carry 6.3%. The specimen sequenced was peripheral blood. The origin of the receptors is a man between 65 and 79 years old with COVID-19, enrolled during active disease. The CDR3 runs from the conserved cysteine through the conserved F or W. D genes are given only for firm matches. Expanded clones get a size class; other rows say once, few or many, or leave the size out.

d_call: -; v_call: TRBV12-3/TRBV12-4; clone_size: -; j_call: TRBJ2-7; cdr3_nt: TGTGCCAGCAGTTTCGCTAGCTCCTACGAGCAGTACTTC; cdr3_aa: CASSFASSYEQYF
d_call: -; v_call: TRBV5-5; clone_size: -; j_call: TRBJ2-7; cdr3_nt: TGTGCCAGCAGCTTCCGGGGGTACGAGCAGTACTTC; cdr3_aa: CASSFRGYEQYF
d_call: -; v_call: TRBV27; clone_size: -; j_call: TRBJ2-2; cdr3_nt: TGTGCCAGCAGTTTCGACTATTTAGGGGGGGAGCTGTTTTTT; cdr3_aa: CASSFDYLGGELFF
d_call: -; v_call: TRBV5-6; clone_size: once; j_call: TRBJ1-5; cdr3_nt: TGTGCCAGCAGCTTCTTTTCGGGGTCAAATCAGCCCCAGCATTTT; cdr3_aa: CASSFFSGSNQPQHF
d_call: -; v_call: TRBV11-2; clone_size: few; j_call: TRBJ1-5; cdr3_nt: TGTGCCAGCAGTCGAATTCAGGGGTTCGGCAATCAGCCCCAGCATTTT; cdr3_aa: CASSRIQGFGNQPQHF
d_call: -; v_call: TRBV4-2; clone_size: -; j_call: TRBJ2-1; cdr3_nt: TGTGCCAGCAGCCAACGCGGACTGGAGAGCTCCTACAATGAGCAGTTCTTC; cdr3_aa: CASSQRGLESSYNEQFF
d_call: TRBD2; v_call: TRBV27; clone_size: -; j_call: TRBJ2-3; cdr3_nt: TGTGCCAGCAGTTTCCTAGCGGGGCCCTCCTATGATACGCAGTATTTT; cdr3_aa: CASSFLAGPSYDTQYF
d_call: TRBD2; v_call: TRBV3-1/TRBV3-2; clone_size: -; j_call: TRBJ2-1; cdr3_nt: TGTGCCAGCAGCCAAGTTGGGGGGAGGGCCAATGAGCAGTTCTTC; cdr3_aa: CASSQVGGRANEQFF
d_call: -; v_call: TRBV6-6; clone_size: -; j_call: TRBJ1-4; cdr3_nt: TGTGCCAGCAGTGTAAGGGGGACTAATGAAAAACTGTTTTTT; cdr3_aa: CASSVRGTNEKLFF
d_call: TRBD1; v_call: TRBV6-5; clone_size: once; j_call: TRBJ1-6; cdr3_nt: TGTGCCAGCAGTTACTCGGGACAGGGTGTTTCACCCCTCCACTTT; cdr3_aa: CASSYSGQGVSPLHF
d_call: -; v_call: TRBV6-5; clone_size: -; j_call: TRBJ1-2; cdr3_nt: TGTGCCAGCAGTTCCTCACTCTATGGCTACACCTTC; cdr3_aa: CASSSSLYGYTF
d_call: -; v_call: TRBV19; clone_size: -; j_call: TRBJ1-5; cdr3_nt: TGTGCCAGTAGTATGGAGGGAACCCGGAGGAATCAGCCCCAGCATTTT; cdr3_aa: CASSMEGTRRNQPQHF
d_call: TRBD1; v_call: TRBV12-3/TRBV12-4; clone_size: once; j_call: TRBJ1-1; cdr3_nt: TGTGCCAGCACCGCAGGGGGAAGTACTGAAGCTTTCTTT; cdr3_aa: CASTAGGSTEAFF
d_call: TRBD1; v_call: TRBV19; clone_size: -; j_call: TRBJ1-1; cdr3_nt: TGTGCCAGTAGTATCCAGGGGGCGCACACTGAAGCTTTCTTT; cdr3_aa: CASSIQGAHTEAFF
d_call: TRBD1; v_call: TRBV5-8; clone_size: -; j_call: TRBJ1-5; cdr3_nt: TGTGCCAGCAGCTTGGGACAGGGAAGCAATCAGCCCCAGCATTTT; cdr3_aa: CASSLGQGSNQPQHF
d_call: -; v_call: TRBV14; clone_size: -; j_call: TRBJ1-6; cdr3_nt: TGTGCCAGCAGCCAACAATTTAATTCACCCCTCCACTTT; cdr3_aa: CASSQQFNSPLHF
d_call: TRBD1; v_call: TRBV6-5; clone_size: -; j_call: TRBJ1-1; cdr3_nt: TGTGCCAGCAGGACAGGGGCGGGTGAAGCTTTCTTT; cdr3_aa: CASRTGAGEAFF
d_call: -; v_call: TRBV29-1; clone_size: -; j_call: TRBJ2-7; cdr3_nt: TGCAGCGCTATTGAGTCCTCCTACGAGCAGTACTTC; cdr3_aa: CSAIESSYEQYF
d_call: TRBD2; v_call: TRBV4-3; clone_size: -; j_call: TRBJ2-1; cdr3_nt: TGCGCCAGCAGCCAAAGTTGGAGCGGGAGTTACAATGAGCAGTTCTTC; cdr3_aa: CASSQSWSGSYNEQFF
d_call: -; v_call: TRBV15; clone_size: -; j_call: TRBJ2-5; cdr3_nt: TGTGCCACCAGCCCTTTCCCCCAGGGGACCCAGTACTTC; cdr3_aa: CATSPFPQGTQYF
d_call: TRBD2; v_call: TRBV25-1; clone_size: -; j_call: TRBJ2-1; cdr3_nt: TGTGCCAGTCGCTCTCCCGGGGGGAGCCACAATGGGCAGTTCTTC; cdr3_aa: CASRSPGGSHNGQFF
d_call: TRBD1; v_call: TRBV28; clone_size: -; j_call: TRBJ2-6; cdr3_nt: TGTGCCAGCAGTCGTAGACCGAAGACAGGGCGATCATCTGGGGCCAACGTCCTGACTTTC; cdr3_aa: CASSRRPKTGRSSGANVLTF
d_call: -; v_call: TRBV5-4; clone_size: once; j_call: TRBJ2-2; cdr3_nt: TGTGCCAGCAGCTTAATGGGGGCGGGCGGGGAGCTGTTTTTT; cdr3_aa: CASSLMGAGGELFF
d_call: -; v_call: TRBV5-6; clone_size: -; j_call: TRBJ1-3; cdr3_nt: TGTGCCAGCAGCGGAGGATCAAACACCATATATTTT; cdr3_aa: CASSGGSNTIYF
d_call: TRBD1; v_call: TRBV20-1; clone_size: -; j_call: TRBJ2-3; cdr3_nt: TGCAGTGCTAGTCCCGGGACAGGGTTTGCAGATACGCAGTATTTT; cdr3_aa: CSASPGTGFADTQYF
d_call: TRBD1; v_call: TRBV4-2; clone_size: -; j_call: TRBJ1-5; cdr3_nt: TGTGCCAGCAGCCAGCCGGGACAGAACAATCAGCCCCAGCATTTT; cdr3_aa: CASSQPGQNNQPQHF
d_call: TRBD2; v_call: TRBV4-1; clone_size: -; j_call: TRBJ2-7; cdr3_nt: TGCGCCAGCAGCCAAGGCCTAAGGCCAGCGGGAGCCTACGAGCAGTACTTC; cdr3_aa: CASSQGLRPAGAYEQYF
d_call: -; v_call: TRBV5-4; clone_size: -; j_call: TRBJ1-2; cdr3_nt: TGTGCCAGCAGCTTGGACAGGAACTATGGCTACACCTTC; cdr3_aa: CASSLDRNYGYTF
d_call: -; v_call: TRBV30; clone_size: -; j_call: TRBJ2-5; cdr3_nt: TGTGCCTGGCAATCCACAGGGTACTGGGAGACCCAGTACTTC; cdr3_aa: CAWQSTGYWETQYF
d_call: -; v_call: TRBV5-1; clone_size: -; j_call: TRBJ2-7; cdr3_nt: TGCGCCAGCAGTACGGGTACGGGCGAGCAGTACTTC; cdr3_aa: CASSTGTGEQYF
d_call: -; v_call: TRBV10-1; clone_size: -; j_call: TRBJ2-2; cdr3_nt: TGCGCCAGCAGTGACTCAGGCTCCGGGGAGCTGTTTTTT; cdr3_aa: CASSDSGSGELFF
d_call: TRBD1; v_call: TRBV27; clone_size: -; j_call: TRBJ1-5; cdr3_nt: TGTGCCAGCAGTTCGGGACAGAGATTTAGCAATCAGCCCCAGCATTTT; cdr3_aa: CASSSGQRFSNQPQHF
d_call: TRBD1; v_call: TRBV4-3; clone_size: once; j_call: TRBJ2-3; cdr3_nt: TGCGCCAGCAGCCAAGCCGGGACAGGGAGCACAGATACGCAGTATTTT; cdr3_aa: CASSQAGTGSTDTQYF
d_call: -; v_call: TRBV7-3; clone_size: few; j_call: TRBJ2-1; cdr3_nt: TGTGCCAGCAGCTTAACCCCACAGGGAAGTGAGCAGTTCTTC; cdr3_aa: CASSLTPQGSEQFF
d_call: TRBD1; v_call: TRBV2; clone_size: -; j_call: TRBJ1-2; cdr3_nt: TGTGCCAGCAGGGGACAGGGTGGGAACTATGGCTACACCTTC; cdr3_aa: CASRGQGGNYGYTF
d_call: -; v_call: TRBV21-1; clone_size: few; j_call: TRBJ1-5; cdr3_nt: TGTGCCAGCAGCTTGACAGGGGGACATCAGCCCCAGCATTTT; cdr3_aa: CASSLTGGHQPQHF
d_call: TRBD2; v_call: TRBV5-4; clone_size: few; j_call: TRBJ2-1; cdr3_nt: TGTGCCAGCAGCCACGGGACTAGCGGGTCGGTGAGTGAGCAGTTCTTC; cdr3_aa: CASSHGTSGSVSEQFF
d_call: TRBD1; v_call: TRBV3-1/TRBV3-2; clone_size: once; j_call: TRBJ1-2; cdr3_nt: TGTGCCAGCAGCCACTACGGGACAGGGACGGATGGCTACACCTTC; cdr3_aa: CASSHYGTGTDGYTF
d_call: TRBD1; v_call: TRBV11-3; clone_size: -; j_call: TRBJ2-5; cdr3_nt: TGTGCCAAGTTGACAGGGCACTTAACAGGGGAGACCCAGTACTTC; cdr3_aa: CAKLTGHLTGETQYF
d_call: -; v_call: TRBV28; clone_size: -; j_call: TRBJ1-1; cdr3_nt: TGTGCCAGCAGTCTAACCCTGACAGCGAACACTGAAGCTTTCTTT; cdr3_aa: CASSLTLTANTEAFF
d_call: TRBD1; v_call: TRBV6-2/TRBV6-3; clone_size: -; j_call: TRBJ1-2; cdr3_nt: TGTGCCAGCAGTTTTGACCAATCGTCTCCGGGACAGGGAACGGTAGGCTACACCTTC; cdr3_aa: CASSFDQSSPGQGTVGYTF
d_call: -; v_call: TRBV28; clone_size: -; j_call: TRBJ1-1; cdr3_nt: TGTGCCAGCAGTAGAATCGGGGACACTGAAGCTTTCTTT; cdr3_aa: CASSRIGDTEAFF
d_call: -; v_call: TRBV19; clone_size: -; j_call: TRBJ2-3; cdr3_nt: TGTGCCAGTAGTATGGGGGGTTACACAGATACGCAGTATTTT; cdr3_aa: CASSMGGYTDTQYF
d_call: TRBD1; v_call: TRBV5-4; clone_size: -; j_call: TRBJ1-4; cdr3_nt: TGTGCCAGCAGCTTGTCAGGGGGGAATGAAAAACTGTTTTTT; cdr3_aa: CASSLSGGNEKLFF
d_call: -; v_call: TRBV6-4; clone_size: -; j_call: TRBJ2-1; cdr3_nt: TGTGCCAGCAGTGCCAACAACAATGAGCAGTTCTTC; cdr3_aa: CASSANNNEQFF
d_call: TRBD2; v_call: TRBV27; clone_size: -; j_call: TRBJ2-3; cdr3_nt: TGTGCCAGCAGGAGGCGTAGCGGGGGCACTAGCACAGATACGCAGTATTTT; cdr3_aa: CASRRRSGGTSTDTQYF
d_call: -; v_call: TRBV30; clone_size: -; j_call: TRBJ1-5; cdr3_nt: TGTGCCTGGAGTGTCGGGAAAGGGAGCAATCAGCCCCAGCATTTT; cdr3_aa: CAWSVGKGSNQPQHF
d_call: -; v_call: TRBV25-1; clone_size: -; j_call: TRBJ1-6; cdr3_nt: TGTGCCAGCAGTGACTCGGGAGGGACTTCTTATAATTCACCCCTCCACTTT; cdr3_aa: CASSDSGGTSYNSPLHF
d_call: -; v_call: TRBV3-1/TRBV3-2; clone_size: -; j_call: TRBJ2-7; cdr3_nt: TGTGCCAGCAGCCCGGCAGGACTATCTTCCGACGAGCAGTACTTC; cdr3_aa: CASSPAGLSSDEQYF
d_call: -; v_call: TRBV3-1/TRBV3-2; clone_size: -; j_call: TRBJ1-6; cdr3_nt: TGTGCCAGCAGCCAAGTGACGGACAGTTATAATTCACCCCTCCACTTT; cdr3_aa: CASSQVTDSYNSPLHF
d_call: -; v_call: TRBV28; clone_size: -; j_call: TRBJ1-4; cdr3_nt: TGTGCCAGCAGTTCCGTATTCGTCCGTGAAAAACTGTTTTTT; cdr3_aa: CASSSVFVREKLFF
d_call: TRBD1; v_call: TRBV7-2; clone_size: -; j_call: TRBJ2-3; cdr3_nt: TGTGCCAGCAGCAAACAACAGGGGGTAGCAGATACGCAGTATTTT; cdr3_aa: CASSKQQGVADTQYF
d_call: TRBD1; v_call: TRBV7-2; clone_size: -; j_call: TRBJ1-2; cdr3_nt: TGTGCCAGCAGCTTACGTGGGACAGGGGGATCTGGCTACACCTTC; cdr3_aa: CASSLRGTGGSGYTF
d_call: -; v_call: TRBV10-3; clone_size: -; j_call: TRBJ1-1; cdr3_nt: TGTGCCACAAATCAGGGAGGGGATAACACTGAAGCTTTCTTT; cdr3_aa: CATNQGGDNTEAFF
d_call: -; v_call: TRBV4-1; clone_size: -; j_call: TRBJ1-4; cdr3_nt: TGCGCCAGCAGCCAAAAAAGGCGGTTGACGGGGGAAAAACTGTTTTTT; cdr3_aa: CASSQKRRLTGEKLFF